The 10 T cell receptor beta chains in this list originate from one sample, sequenced in a study of regulatory T cells in long-lasting Graves disease. As to time point: persistent/refractory GD, antithyroid drugs over 5 years with positive TRAb. Researchers made the TCR library from RNA that was extracted from PBMCs. Relying on iRepertoire HTBI primers and Arm-PCR of CDR3 regions, the team built TCR beta libraries. TCRdb recomputed calls from the multiplex PCR reads with MiXCR, one row per CDR3 protein. The table shows about 400,000 distinct CDR3 sequences, with less than 25% occurring only once. The specimen was peripheral blood mononuclear cells (PBMCs), collected when the disease was refractory, from a patient treated with antithyroid drugs. Receptor source: a female donor with Graves disease.

With respect to this clonotype: The junction shows a germline mismatch at one end, possibly a read error. The chain recombines TRBV7-8 with TRBJ1-1, with 8 positions matching TRBD1. The germline CDR1 and CDR2 sequences are SGHVS and FQNEAQ. This CDR3 is built from 16 residues. The CDR3 spells CASSVARDRMNTEAFF. In nucleotides, the CDR3 is TGTGCCAGCAGCGTAGCCCGGGACAGGATGAACACTGAAGCTTTCTTT.

The CDR3 region has the DNA TGTGCCAGCAGATCAGGACTGGGGCCGGGGGGAGAGACCCAGTACTTC. Translation gives CASRSGLGPGGETQYF. The chain joins TRBV7-8 to TRBJ2-5; 7 positions match TRBD2. This CDR3 spans 16 amino acids. The V segment lost 6 bases and the J segment 4 bases; nucleotides outside the gene matches: 14. Germline CDR1 is SGHVS and CDR2 is FQNEAQ.

V and J are TRBV7-9 and TRBJ1-2; D call uncertain. The CDR3 has 13 amino acids. The germline V and J ends were trimmed by 5 bases and 8 bases, with 15 bases remaining between them. Germline-derived CDR1 and CDR2 are SEHNR and FQNEAQ (reference sequence). CDR3 nucleotides: TGTGCCAGCAGCCGGGAAACGACGAGAGGCTACACCTTC. This codes for CASSRETTRGYTF.

This clonotype was observed at least ten times. The CDR3 loop reads CAWEQGNEQFF. The DNA of the CDR3 is TGTGCCTGGGAACAGGGCAATGAGCAGTTCTTC. The chain joins TRBV30 to TRBJ2-1; D is possibly TRBD1 (6 bases). The CDR3 has 11 residues. The germline V and J ends were trimmed by 5 bases and 6 bases, with 8 bases remaining between them. Per the germline V gene, CDR1 is GTSNPN and CDR2 is SVGIG (reference sequence).

This clonotype was counted only a few times. The chain couples TRBV19 to TRBJ1-2, with D maybe TRBD1 (6 bases). V was clipped by 11 bases and J by 2 bases, with 15 bases between them. The CDR3 spans 13 residues. Germline lookup yields CDR1 LNHDA and CDR2 SQIVND (reference sequence). CDR3 protein: CASRPQGNYGYTF. For the CDR3, the DNA is TGTGCCTCCAGACCCCAGGGGAACTATGGCTACACCTTC.

This clonotype appeared many times. This chain uses TRBV28 with TRBJ2-7; TRBD1 agrees at 10 bases. Trimming removed 4 bases from V and 4 bases from J; junction bases left unmatched: 7. Germline V gives CDR1 MDHEN, CDR2 SYDVKM. This CDR3 comprises 15 residues. The CDR3 region is CASSSAGTGVYEQYF. The CDR3 coding sequence is TGTGCCAGCAGTTCCGCCGGGACAGGGGTGTACGAGCAGTACTTC.

V gene TRBV7-8 combines with J gene TRBJ2-7; 9 bases line up with TRBD1. J gave up 7 bases and V 5 bases, and 15 bases lay outside the gene matches. CDR3 length: 16 residues. Germline V lookup: CDR1 SGHVS, CDR2 FQNEAQ. In DNA, the CDR3 is TGTGCCAGCAGCCTCCTGGGGGGGACAGGGAGAAGTGAGCAGTACTTC. It codes for CASSLLGGTGRSEQYF. Supplemented by reference TRBV7-8 and TRBJ2-7, the full variable domain reads GAGVSQSPRYKVAKRGQDVALRCDPISGHVSLFWYQQALGQGPEFLTYFQNEAQLDKSGLPSDRFFAERPEGSVSTLKIQRTQQEDSAVYLCASSLLGGTGRSEQYFGPGTRLTVT.

This clonotype was found many times. This chain joins TRBV11-2 and TRBJ1-1; D perhaps matches TRBD1 (5 bases). The CDR3 is made up of 16 amino acids. The V gene's germline CDR1 is SGHAT and CDR2 FQNNGV. Trimming took off 4 bases at V and 0 bases at J, with 15 bases between the two ends. The CDR3 DNA reads TGTGCCAGCAGCTCCCGTTTGGCAGGGCTGAACACTGAAGCTTTCTTT. It is translated as CASSSRLAGLNTEAFF.

This clonotype has a count of ten or more. CDR3 in amino acids: CASSLLQSPYEQYF. DNA for the CDR3: TGTGCCAGCAGCTTATTACAGTCCCCCTACGAGCAGTACTTC. This chain joins TRBV7-2 and TRBJ2-7; D call uncertain. The CDR3 totals 14 residues. Trimming cost V 2 bases and J 2 bases, with 10 bases left between them. In germline, CDR1 is SGHTA, CDR2 FQGNSA.

In this sample, this clonotype turned up many times. This chain uses TRBV7-2 with TRBJ1-1, with D possibly being TRBD1 (6 bases). The CDR3 totals 14 residues. The germline V gene has CDR1 SGHTA and CDR2 FQGNSA. Trimming removed 6 bases at V and 3 bases at J, with 14 bases between. Written as DNA, the CDR3 is TGTGCCAGCAGACGCAGGGGTTGGGACACTGAAGCTTTCTTT. Protein: CASRRRGWDTEAFF.